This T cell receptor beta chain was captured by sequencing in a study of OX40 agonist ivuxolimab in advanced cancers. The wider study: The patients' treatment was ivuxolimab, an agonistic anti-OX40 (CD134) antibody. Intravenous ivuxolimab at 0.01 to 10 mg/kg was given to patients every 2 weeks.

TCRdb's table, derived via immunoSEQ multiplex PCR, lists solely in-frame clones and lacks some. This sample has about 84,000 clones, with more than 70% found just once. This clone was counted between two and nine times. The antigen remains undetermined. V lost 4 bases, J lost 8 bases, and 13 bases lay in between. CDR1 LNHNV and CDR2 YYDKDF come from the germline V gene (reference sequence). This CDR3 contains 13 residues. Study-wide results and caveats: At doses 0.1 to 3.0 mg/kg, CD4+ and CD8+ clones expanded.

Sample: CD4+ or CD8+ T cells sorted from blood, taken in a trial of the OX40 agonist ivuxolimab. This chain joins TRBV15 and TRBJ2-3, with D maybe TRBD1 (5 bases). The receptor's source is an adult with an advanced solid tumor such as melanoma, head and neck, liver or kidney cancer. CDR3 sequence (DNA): TGTGCCACCAGCATGTCAGGGCAGGGTACGCAGTATTTT. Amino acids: CATSMSGQGTQYF.